This T cell receptor beta chain was profiled in a study of beta chain features in type 1 diabetes. Whole-study findings and limits: No resolution was reached here on whether HLA type influences TCRB rearrangement. More deletions and fewer insertions at VDJ junctions were found in patients with type 1 diabetes.

Only a few counts were recorded for this clone. Its antigen remains unknown. The CDR3 is 14 amino acids. Germline V lookup: CDR1 SNHLY, CDR2 FYNNEI. The V and J ends lost 4 bases and 7 bases, in that order; junction bases with no gene match: 5. Reverse transcription of all isolated RNA meant that expressed TCRB transcripts were sequenced. Generated by immunoSEQ multiplex PCR, the TCRdb table keeps only in-frame clones and is missing some. The sample lists about 620,000 clones, around 16% occurring once. The origin of this receptor is a man younger than 30 in good health. This rearrangement joins TRBV2 to TRBJ1-2, with 11 nucleotides matching TRBD1. Sequenced material: naive CD4+ T cells from blood. The CDR3 nucleotides read TGTGCCAGCAGTGCCGGACAGGGGGCGGCTGGCTACACCTTC. Protein sequence: CASSAGQGAAGYTF. Based on the CDR3 plus reference TRBV2 and TRBJ1-2, the full variable domain is EPEVTQTPSHQVTQMGQEVILRCVPISNHLYFYWYRQILGQKVEFLVSFYNNEISEKSEIFDDQFSVERPDGSNFTLKIRSTKLEDSAMYFCASSAGQGAAGYTFGSGTRLTVV.